The entry that follows covers one T cell receptor beta chain sequence. Antigen: not known. UMIs incorporating a 6-nucleotide sample barcode were appended by means of template switching. TCRdb re-called the 5' RACE reads and shows each CDR3 protein once, DNA omitted. Its listing shows approximately 340,000 distinct CDR3 sequences. Each donor had about 2.5 ml of blood drawn. The data were taken from a study of monozygotic twins with inflammatory bowel disease. The V gene's germline CDR1 is MGHRA and CDR2 YSYEKL. The CDR3 totals 16 residues. Notes on the study in general: Inverse Simpson values showed less TCRbeta diversity in IBD patients than in their healthy co-twins.

Sequenced input: blood. This receptor was identified in a human donor with ulcerative colitis or Crohn's disease, or a healthy co-twin of an affected twin (not recorded which). The chain employs TRBV4-1 and TRBJ2-5; TCRdb indicates TRBD1, and absent DNA this call remains unverified. CDR3 sequence reads: CASSLSTNRGLETQYF.